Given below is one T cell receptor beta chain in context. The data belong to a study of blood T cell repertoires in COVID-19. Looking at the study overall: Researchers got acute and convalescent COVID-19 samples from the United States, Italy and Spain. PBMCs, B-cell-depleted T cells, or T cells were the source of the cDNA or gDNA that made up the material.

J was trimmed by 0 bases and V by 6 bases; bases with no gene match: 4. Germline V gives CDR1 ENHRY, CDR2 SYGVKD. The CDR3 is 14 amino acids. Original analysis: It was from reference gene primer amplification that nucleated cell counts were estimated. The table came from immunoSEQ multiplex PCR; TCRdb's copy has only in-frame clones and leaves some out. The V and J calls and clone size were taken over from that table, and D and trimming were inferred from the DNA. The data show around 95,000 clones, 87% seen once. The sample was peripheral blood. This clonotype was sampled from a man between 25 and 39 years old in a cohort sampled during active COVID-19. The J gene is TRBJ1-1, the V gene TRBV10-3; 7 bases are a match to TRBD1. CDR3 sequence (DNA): TGTGCCATCAGGGTGACAGGGTTGAACACTGAAGCTTTCTTT. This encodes CAIRVTGLNTEAFF.